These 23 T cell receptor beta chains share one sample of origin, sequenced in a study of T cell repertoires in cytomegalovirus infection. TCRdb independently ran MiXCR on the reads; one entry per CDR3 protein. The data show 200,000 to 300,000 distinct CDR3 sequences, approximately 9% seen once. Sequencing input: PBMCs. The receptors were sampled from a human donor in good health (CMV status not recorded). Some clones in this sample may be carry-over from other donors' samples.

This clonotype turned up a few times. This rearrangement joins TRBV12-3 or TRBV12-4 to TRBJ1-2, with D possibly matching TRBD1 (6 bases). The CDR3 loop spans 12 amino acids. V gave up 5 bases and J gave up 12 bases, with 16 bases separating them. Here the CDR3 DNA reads TGTGCCAGCAGTATACGGAGGGGGTCGGACACCTTC. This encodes CASSIRRGSDTF.

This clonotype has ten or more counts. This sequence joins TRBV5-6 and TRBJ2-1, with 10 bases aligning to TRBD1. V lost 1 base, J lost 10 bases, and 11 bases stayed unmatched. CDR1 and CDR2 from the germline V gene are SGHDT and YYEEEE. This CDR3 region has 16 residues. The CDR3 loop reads CASSLFSRQGAREQFF. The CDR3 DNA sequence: TGTGCCAGCAGCTTGTTTTCGCGACAGGGGGCCCGGGAGCAGTTCTTC.

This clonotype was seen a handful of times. The DNA for the CDR3 is TGCAGCGCGGACCGAGACTCTGGAAACACCATATATTTT. Translated, it gives CSADRDSGNTIYF. This sequence joins TRBV29-1 and TRBJ1-3; D remains unclear. The CDR3 has 13 amino acids. V was pared by 7 bases and J by 0 bases, with 10 bases between. Looked up from germline, CDR1 is SQVTM and CDR2 is ANQGSEA.

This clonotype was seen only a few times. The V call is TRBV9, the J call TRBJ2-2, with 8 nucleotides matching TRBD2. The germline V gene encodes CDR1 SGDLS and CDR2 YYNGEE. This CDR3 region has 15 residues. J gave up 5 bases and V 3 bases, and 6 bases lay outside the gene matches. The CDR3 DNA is TGTGCCAGCAGCGCGGGGACTAGATCGACCGGGGAGCTGTTTTTT. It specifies CASSAGTRSTGELFF.

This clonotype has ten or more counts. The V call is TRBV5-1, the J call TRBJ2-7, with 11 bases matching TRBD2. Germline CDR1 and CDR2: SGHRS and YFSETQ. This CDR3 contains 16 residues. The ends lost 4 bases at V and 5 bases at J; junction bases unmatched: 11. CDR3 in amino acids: CASSRPGLAEKDEQYF. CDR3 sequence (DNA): TGCGCCAGCAGCAGGCCGGGACTAGCGGAAAAAGACGAGCAGTACTTC.

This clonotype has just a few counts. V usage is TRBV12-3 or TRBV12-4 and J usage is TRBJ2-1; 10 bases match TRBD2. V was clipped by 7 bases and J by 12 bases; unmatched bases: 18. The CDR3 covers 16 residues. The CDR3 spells CASTAQGAGGLSGQFF. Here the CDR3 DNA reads TGTGCCAGCACCGCCCAAGGAGCGGGGGGGCTGTCGGGGCAGTTCTTC.

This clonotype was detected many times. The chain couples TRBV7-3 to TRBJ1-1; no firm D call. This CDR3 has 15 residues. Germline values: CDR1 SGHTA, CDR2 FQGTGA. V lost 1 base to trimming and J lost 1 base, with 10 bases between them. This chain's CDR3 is CASSLMISANTEAFF. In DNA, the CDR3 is TGTGCCAGCAGCTTAATGATATCCGCGAACACTGAAGCTTTCTTT.

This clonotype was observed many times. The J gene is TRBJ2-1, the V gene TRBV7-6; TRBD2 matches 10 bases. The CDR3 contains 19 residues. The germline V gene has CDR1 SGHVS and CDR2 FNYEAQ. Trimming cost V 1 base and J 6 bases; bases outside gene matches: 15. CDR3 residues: CASSLEPPAGGLKGNEQFF. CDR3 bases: TGTGCCAGCAGCTTAGAGCCACCAGCGGGGGGGCTAAAGGGCAATGAGCAGTTCTTC.

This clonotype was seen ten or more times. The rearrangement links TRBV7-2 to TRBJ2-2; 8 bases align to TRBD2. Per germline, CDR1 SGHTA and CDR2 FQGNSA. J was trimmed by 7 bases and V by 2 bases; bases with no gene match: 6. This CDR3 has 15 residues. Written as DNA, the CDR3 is TGTGCCAGCAGCTTAACGGGGGGGCCGAACGGGGAGCTGTTTTTT. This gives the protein CASSLTGGPNGELFF.

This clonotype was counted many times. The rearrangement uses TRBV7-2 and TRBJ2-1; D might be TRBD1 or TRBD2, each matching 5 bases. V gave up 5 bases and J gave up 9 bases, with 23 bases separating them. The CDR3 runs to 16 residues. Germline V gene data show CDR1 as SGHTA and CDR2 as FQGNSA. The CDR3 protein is CASSPPGLGVFSEQFF. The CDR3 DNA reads TGTGCCAGCAGCCCCCCGGGGCTAGGAGTCTTCTCTGAGCAGTTCTTC.

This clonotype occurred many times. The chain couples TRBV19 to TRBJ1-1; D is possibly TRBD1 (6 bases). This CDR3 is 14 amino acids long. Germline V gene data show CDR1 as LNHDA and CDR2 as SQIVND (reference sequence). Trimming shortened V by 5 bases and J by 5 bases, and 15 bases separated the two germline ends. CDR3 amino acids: CASSDQGRGTEAFF. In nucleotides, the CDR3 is TGTGCCAGTAGTGATCAGGGGAGGGGAACTGAAGCTTTCTTT. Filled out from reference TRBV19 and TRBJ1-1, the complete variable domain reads DGGITQSPKYLFRKEGQNVTLSCEQNLNHDAMYWYRQDPGQGLRLIYYSQIVNDFQKGDIAEGYSVSREKKESFPLTVTSAQKNPTAFYLCASSDQGRGTEAFFGQGTRLTVV.

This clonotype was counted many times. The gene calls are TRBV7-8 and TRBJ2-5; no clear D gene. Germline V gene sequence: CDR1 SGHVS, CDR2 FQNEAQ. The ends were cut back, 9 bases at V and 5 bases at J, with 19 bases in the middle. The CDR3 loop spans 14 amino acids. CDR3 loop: CASSRAGKTETQYF. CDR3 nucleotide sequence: TGTGCCAGTTCAAGGGCAGGCAAAACGGAGACCCAGTACTTC. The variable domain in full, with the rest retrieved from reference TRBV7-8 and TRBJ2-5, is GAGVSQSPRYKVAKRGQDVALRCDPISGHVSLFWYQQALGQGPEFLTYFQNEAQLDKSGLPSDRFFAERPEGSVSTLKIQRTQQEDSAVYLCASSRAGKTETQYFGPGTRLLVL.

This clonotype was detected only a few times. CDR3 in DNA: TGTGCCAGCAGCCAAGAGGGACAGGGGGTAGGCAATCAGCCCCAGCATTTT. Residues: CASSQEGQGVGNQPQHF. This chain connects TRBV3-1 to TRBJ1-5; 11 bases agree with TRBD1. The CDR3 runs 17 residues. Trimming removed 0 bases from V and 2 bases from J; junction bases left unmatched: 3. In germline, CDR1 is LGHDT, CDR2 YNNKEL (reference sequence).

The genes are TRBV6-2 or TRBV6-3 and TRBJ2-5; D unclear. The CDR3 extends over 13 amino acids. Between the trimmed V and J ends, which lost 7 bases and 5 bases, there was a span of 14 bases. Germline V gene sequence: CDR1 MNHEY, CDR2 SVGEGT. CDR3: CASIRLDGETQYF. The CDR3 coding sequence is TGTGCCAGCATTCGACTCGACGGCGAGACCCAGTACTTC.

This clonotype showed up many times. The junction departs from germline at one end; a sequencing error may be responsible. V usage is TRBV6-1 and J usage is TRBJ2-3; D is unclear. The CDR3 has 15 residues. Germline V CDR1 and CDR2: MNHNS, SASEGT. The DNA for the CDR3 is TGTGCCAGCAGTGAACCGGGCCCCGGCACGGATACGCAGTATTTT. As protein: CASSEPGPGTDTQYF.

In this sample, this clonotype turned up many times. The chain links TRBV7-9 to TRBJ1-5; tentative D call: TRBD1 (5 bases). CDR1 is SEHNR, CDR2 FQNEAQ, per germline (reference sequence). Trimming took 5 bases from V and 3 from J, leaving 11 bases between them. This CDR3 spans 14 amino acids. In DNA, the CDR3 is TGTGCCAGCAGCCGGGACGGAAACAATCAGCCCCAGCATTTT. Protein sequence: CASSRDGNNQPQHF.

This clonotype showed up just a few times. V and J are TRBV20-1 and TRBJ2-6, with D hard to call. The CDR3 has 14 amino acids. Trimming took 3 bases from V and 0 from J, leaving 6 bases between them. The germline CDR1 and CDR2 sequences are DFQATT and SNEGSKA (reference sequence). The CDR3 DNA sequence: TGCAGTGCTAGGCCTGACTCTGGGGCCAACGTCCTGACTTTC. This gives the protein CSARPDSGANVLTF.

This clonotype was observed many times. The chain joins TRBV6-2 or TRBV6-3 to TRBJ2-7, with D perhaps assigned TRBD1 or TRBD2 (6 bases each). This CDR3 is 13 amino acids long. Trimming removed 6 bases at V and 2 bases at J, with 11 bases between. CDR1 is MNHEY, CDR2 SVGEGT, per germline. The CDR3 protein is CASRQGGPYEQYF. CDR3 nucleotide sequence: TGTGCCAGCAGGCAAGGGGGGCCCTACGAGCAGTACTTC.

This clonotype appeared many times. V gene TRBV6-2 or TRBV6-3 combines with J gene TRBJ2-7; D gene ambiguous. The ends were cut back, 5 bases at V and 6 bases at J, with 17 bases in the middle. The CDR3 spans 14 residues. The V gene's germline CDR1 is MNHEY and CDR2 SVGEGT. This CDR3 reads CASSPLGGKSEQYF. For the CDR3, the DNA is TGTGCCAGCAGTCCACTCGGCGGCAAATCCGAGCAGTACTTC.

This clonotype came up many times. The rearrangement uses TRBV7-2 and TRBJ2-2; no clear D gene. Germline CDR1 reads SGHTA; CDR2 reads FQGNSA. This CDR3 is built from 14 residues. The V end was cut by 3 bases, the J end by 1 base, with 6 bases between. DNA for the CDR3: TGTGCCAGCAGCTTGCCGCGGAACACCGGGGAGCTGTTTTTT. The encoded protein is CASSLPRNTGELFF.

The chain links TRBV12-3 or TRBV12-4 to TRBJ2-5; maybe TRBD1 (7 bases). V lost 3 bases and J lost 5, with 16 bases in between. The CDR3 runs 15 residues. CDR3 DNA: TGTGCCAGCAGTTTGGAGGGGGCCGTCCAGGAGACCCAGTACTTC. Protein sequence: CASSLEGAVQETQYF.

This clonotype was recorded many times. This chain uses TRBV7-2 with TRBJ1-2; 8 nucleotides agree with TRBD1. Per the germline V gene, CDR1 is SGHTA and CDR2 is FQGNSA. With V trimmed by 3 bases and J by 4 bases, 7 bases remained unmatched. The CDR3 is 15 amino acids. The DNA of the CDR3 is TGTGCCAGCAGCTTTGACAGGGGCGCCCGCTATGGCTACACCTTC. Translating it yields CASSFDRGARYGYTF.

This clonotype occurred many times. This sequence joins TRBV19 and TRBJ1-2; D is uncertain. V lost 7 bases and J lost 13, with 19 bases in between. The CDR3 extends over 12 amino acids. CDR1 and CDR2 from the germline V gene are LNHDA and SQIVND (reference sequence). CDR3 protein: CASTTPGMGLTF. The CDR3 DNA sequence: TGTGCCAGTACTACTCCCGGGATGGGTCTCACCTTC.